Below are 12 T cell receptor beta chains sequenced from a single sample in a study (dated by TCRdb to the mid-2010s). The library relied on 5' RACE. This sample was sequenced with an Illumina MiSeq. TCRdb itself trimmed the public reads at Q25 with fastp, ran MiXCR and retained productive beta chains. Each CDR3 protein gets just one entry, which takes the most common genes and DNA from the rows behind it. This sample gives about 40,000 distinct CDR3 sequences in total; about 20% of them show up just once. The leading ten clones occupy about 4.1% of the sample. Tregs were isolated as CD4+CD25+CD127-/low cells. The sequenced sample was Tregs sorted from blood. The receptors originated from a female donor with breast cancer.

This clonotype was detected ten times or more. The rearrangement uses TRBV5-1 and TRBJ2-3; weak D call: TRBD2 (6 bases). Germline V gene data show CDR1 as SGHRS and CDR2 as YFSETQ. The ends were cut back, 1 base at V and 4 bases at J, with 13 bases in the middle. This CDR3 comprises 15 residues. CDR3 coding DNA: TGCGCCAGCAGCTTGACGGGAGTGGTCCCAGATACGCAGTATTTT. This encodes CASSLTGVVPDTQYF.

To note about this clonotype: The junction departs from the called germline gene at one end, perhaps through a read error. The chain is built from TRBV4-3 and TRBJ2-1; no reliable D call. The CDR3 consists of 15 residues. Germline values: CDR1 LGHNA, CDR2 YSLEER. CDR3 DNA: TGCGCCGGCAGCCAAGGAATTACCTCCTACAATGAGCAGTTCTTC. Its translation: CAGSQGITSYNEQFF.

The CDR3 loop reads CASSGQTVNTGELFF. CDR3 in DNA: TGTGCCAGCAGTGGACAGACCGTGAACACCGGGGAGCTGTTTTTT. V is TRBV27 and J is TRBJ2-2; maybe TRBD1 (6 bases). This CDR3 is 15 amino acids long. Looked up from germline, CDR1 is MNHEY and CDR2 is SMNVEV (reference sequence). V shed 5 bases and J shed 1 base, with 11 bases lying between them.

This clonotype appeared a few times. The genes are TRBV27 and TRBJ1-2, with a possible D match to TRBD1 (6 bases). With 4 bases removed from V and 2 bases from J, the gap between germline ends came to 14 bases. The CDR3 totals 15 residues. Germline assignment: CDR1 MNHEY and CDR2 SMNVEV (reference sequence). The CDR3 nucleotides are TGTGCCAGCAGTTCCCCATCACAGGGCAACTATGGCTACACCTTC. It codes for CASSSPSQGNYGYTF.

The V and J genes are TRBV4-2 and TRBJ2-3; 9 positions match TRBD2. The germline gives CDR1 LGHNA, CDR2 YNFKEQ. The CDR3 consists of 17 residues. The junction had 4 bases not matched to a gene; V was cut back by 0 bases and J by 0 bases. The CDR3 spells CASSQELAGVSTDTQYF. CDR3 coding DNA: TGTGCCAGCAGCCAAGAGTTAGCGGGAGTTAGCACAGATACGCAGTATTTT.

A note on this clonotype: Compared with germline, one end of the junction differs, possibly owing to a read error. The DNA of the CDR3 is TGTGCCAGCAGCACATCCCGGTTGCGGGAGGTGGACAAAAGCATTCAGTACTTC. This translates into CASSTSRLREVDKSIQYF. The V gene is TRBV7-2, the J gene TRBJ2-4; 8 bases are shared with TRBD2. CDR1 is SGHTA and CDR2 is FQGNSA in the germline V gene. This CDR3 has 18 residues.

This clonotype was detected ten times or more. The rearrangement links TRBV3-1 to TRBJ2-7, with D unresolved. Trimming shortened V by 2 bases and J by 2 bases, and 10 bases separated the two germline ends. In germline, CDR1 is LGHDT, CDR2 YNNKEL (reference sequence). The CDR3 length is 14 residues. CDR3 amino acids: CASSQSPRTYEQYF. The CDR3 bases are TGTGCCAGCAGCCAATCACCCCGTACCTACGAGCAGTACTTC.

This clonotype was observed many times. The chain couples TRBV27 to TRBJ2-1, with D tentatively TRBD2 (6 bases). The CDR3 length is 13 residues. Germline V lookup: CDR1 MNHEY, CDR2 SMNVEV (reference sequence). The germline V and J ends were trimmed by 3 bases and 7 bases, with 10 bases remaining between them. CDR3 amino acids: CASSLEGGNEQFF. The CDR3 DNA follows: TGTGCCAGCAGTTTGGAGGGTGGTAATGAGCAGTTCTTC.

The chain employs TRBV2 and TRBJ2-7, with TRBD2 matching over 7 bases. With 6 bases clipped from V and 4 bases from J, the junction kept 9 bases outside the gene matches. The CDR3 is 14 residues long. Germline V CDR1 and CDR2: SNHLY, FYNNEI. The CDR3 region has the DNA TGTGCCAGCAGCCTAGCGGCCGGGGGATACGAGCAGTACTTC. This codes for CASSLAAGGYEQYF.

The table lists this clonotype with a few counts. The V gene is TRBV5-1, the J gene TRBJ2-3; D possibly uses TRBD1 or TRBD2 (5 bases each). The CDR3 spans 14 residues. V lost 3 bases to trimming and J lost 2 bases, with 10 bases between them. Germline V gives CDR1 SGHRS, CDR2 YFSETQ. In DNA form, the CDR3 reads TGCGCCAGCAGCTCCGGGACGGCCACAGATACGCAGTATTTT. This gives the protein CASSSGTATDTQYF.

With regard to this clonotype: Relative to the germline gene, one junction end is altered; a read error may explain this. This chain joins TRBV6-5 and TRBJ1-2; a weak D match, TRBD1 (6 bases). The germline gives CDR1 MNHEY, CDR2 SVGAGI. The CDR3 extends over 11 amino acids. This CDR3 is CASSTGIGCTF. The CDR3 DNA follows: TGTGCCAGCAGTACAGGGATAGGCTGCACCTTC.

In the case of this clonotype: One base away lies a much larger clone, so this may be a sequencing read error. The DNA for the CDR3 is TGCGCCAGCAGCTTTTACGCTAACCCGAACTACATTGAGCAGTTCTTC. Protein: CASSFYANPNYIEQFF. The J gene is TRBJ2-1, the V gene TRBV5-1; D is undetermined. Germline V lookup: CDR1 SGHRS, CDR2 YFSETQ. CDR3 length equals 16 residues.